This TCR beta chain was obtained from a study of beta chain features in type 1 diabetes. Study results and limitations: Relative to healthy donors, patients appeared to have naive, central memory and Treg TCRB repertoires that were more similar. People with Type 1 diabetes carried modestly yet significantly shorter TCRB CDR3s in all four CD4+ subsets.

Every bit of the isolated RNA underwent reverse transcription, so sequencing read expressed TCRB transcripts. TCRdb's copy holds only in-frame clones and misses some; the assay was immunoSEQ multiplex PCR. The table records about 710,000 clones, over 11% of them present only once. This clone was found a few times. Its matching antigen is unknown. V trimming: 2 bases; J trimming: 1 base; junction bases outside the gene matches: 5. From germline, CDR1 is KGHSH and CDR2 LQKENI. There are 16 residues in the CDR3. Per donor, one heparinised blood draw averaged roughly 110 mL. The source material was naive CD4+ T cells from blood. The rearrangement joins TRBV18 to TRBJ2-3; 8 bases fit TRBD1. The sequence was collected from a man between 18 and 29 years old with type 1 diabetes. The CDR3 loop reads CASSPYEQGGTDTQYF. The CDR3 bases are TGTGCCAGCTCACCATATGAACAGGGGGGCACAGATACGCAGTATTTT.